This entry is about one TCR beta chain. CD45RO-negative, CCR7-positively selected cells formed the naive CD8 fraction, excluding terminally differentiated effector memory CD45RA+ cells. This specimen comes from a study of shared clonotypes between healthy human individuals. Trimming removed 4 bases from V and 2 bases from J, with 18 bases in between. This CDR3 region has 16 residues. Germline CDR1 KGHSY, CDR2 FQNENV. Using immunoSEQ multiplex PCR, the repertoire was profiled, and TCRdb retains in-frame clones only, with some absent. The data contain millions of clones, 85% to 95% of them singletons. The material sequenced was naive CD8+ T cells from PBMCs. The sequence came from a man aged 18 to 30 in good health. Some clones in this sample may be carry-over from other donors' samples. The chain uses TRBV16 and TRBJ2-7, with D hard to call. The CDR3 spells CASSPIAGRATYEQYF. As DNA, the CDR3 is TGTGCCAGCAGCCCGATTGCAGGACGGGCGACCTACGAGCAGTACTTC.